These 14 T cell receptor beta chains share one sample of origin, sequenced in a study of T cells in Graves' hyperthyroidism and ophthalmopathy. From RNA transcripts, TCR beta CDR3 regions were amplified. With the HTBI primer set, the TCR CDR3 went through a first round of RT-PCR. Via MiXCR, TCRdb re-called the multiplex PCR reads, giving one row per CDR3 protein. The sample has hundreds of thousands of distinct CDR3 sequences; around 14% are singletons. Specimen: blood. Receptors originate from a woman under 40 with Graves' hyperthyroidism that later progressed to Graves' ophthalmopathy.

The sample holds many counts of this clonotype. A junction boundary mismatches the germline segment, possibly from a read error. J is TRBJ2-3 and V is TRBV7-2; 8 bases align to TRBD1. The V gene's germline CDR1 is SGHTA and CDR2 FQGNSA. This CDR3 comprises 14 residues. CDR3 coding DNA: TGTGCCAGCAGCCTACTGAAGGGGACAGGTACGCAGTATTTT. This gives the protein CASSLLKGTGTQYF.

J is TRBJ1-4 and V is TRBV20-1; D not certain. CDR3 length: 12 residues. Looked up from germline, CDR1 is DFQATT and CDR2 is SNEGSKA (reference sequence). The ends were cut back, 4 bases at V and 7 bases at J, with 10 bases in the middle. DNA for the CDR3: TGCAGTGCTATCAGGACGATTGAAAAACTGTTTTTT. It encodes CSAIRTIEKLFF.

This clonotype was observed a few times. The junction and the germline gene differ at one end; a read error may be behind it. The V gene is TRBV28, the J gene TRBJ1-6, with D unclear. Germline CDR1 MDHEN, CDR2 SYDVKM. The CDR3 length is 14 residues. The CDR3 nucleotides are TGTGCCAGCAGTCTTCCGATCTATAATCCACCCCTCCACTTT. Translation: CASSLPIYNPPLHF. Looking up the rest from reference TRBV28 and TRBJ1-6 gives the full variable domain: DVKVTQSSRYLVKRTGEKVFLECVQDMDHENMFWYRQDPGLGLRLIYFSYDVKMKEKGDIPEGYSVSREKKERFSLILESASTNQTSMYLCASSLPIYNPPLHFGNGTRLTVT.

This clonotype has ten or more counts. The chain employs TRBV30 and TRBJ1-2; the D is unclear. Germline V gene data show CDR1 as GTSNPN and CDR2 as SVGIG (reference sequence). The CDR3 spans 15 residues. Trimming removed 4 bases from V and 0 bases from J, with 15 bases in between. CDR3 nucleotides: TGTGCCTGGACCGGCATCCTGGACTCTAACTATGGCTACACCTTC. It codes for CAWTGILDSNYGYTF.

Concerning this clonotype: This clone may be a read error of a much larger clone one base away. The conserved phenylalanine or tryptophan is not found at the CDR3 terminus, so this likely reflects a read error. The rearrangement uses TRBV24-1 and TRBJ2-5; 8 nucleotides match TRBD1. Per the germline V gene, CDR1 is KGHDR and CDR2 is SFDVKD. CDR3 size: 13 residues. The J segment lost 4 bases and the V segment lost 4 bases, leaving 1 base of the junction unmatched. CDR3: CATSEGTGETQYL. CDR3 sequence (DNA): TGTGCCACCAGTGAGGGGACAGGAGAGACCCAGTACCTC.

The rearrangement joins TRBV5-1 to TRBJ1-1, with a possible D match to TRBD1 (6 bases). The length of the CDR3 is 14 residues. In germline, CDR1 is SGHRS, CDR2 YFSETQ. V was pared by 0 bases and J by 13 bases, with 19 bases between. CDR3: CASSLEGGLTDDFF. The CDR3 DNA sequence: TGCGCCAGCAGCTTGGAGGGGGGATTGACTGACGATTTCTTT. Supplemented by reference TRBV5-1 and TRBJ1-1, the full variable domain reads KAGVTQTPRYLIKTRGQQVTLSCSPISGHRSVSWYQQTPGQGLQFLFEYFSETQRNKGNFPGRFSGRQFSNSRSEMNVSTLELGDSALYLCASSLEGGLTDDFFGQGTRLTVV.

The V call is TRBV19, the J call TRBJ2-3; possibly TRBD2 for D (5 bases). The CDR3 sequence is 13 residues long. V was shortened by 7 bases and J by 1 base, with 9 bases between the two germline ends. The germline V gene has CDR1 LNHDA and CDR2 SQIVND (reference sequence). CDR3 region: CASTVGGTDTQYF. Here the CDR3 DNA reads TGTGCCAGTACCGTCGGGGGCACAGATACGCAGTATTTT.

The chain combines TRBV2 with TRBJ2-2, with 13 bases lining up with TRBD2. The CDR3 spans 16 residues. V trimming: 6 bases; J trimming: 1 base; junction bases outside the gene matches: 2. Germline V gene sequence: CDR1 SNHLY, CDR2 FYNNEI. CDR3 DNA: TGTGCCAGCAGGGGACTAGCGGGGCAGAACACCGGGGAGCTGTTTTTT. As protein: CASRGLAGQNTGELFF.

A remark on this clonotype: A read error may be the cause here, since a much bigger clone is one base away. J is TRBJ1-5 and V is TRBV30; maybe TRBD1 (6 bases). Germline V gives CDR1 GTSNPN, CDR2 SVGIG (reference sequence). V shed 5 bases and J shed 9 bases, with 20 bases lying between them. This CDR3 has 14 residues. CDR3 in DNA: TGTGCCTGGCACGGCCGGGACACCCATCTGCCCCAGCATTTT. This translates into CAWHGRDTHLPQHF.

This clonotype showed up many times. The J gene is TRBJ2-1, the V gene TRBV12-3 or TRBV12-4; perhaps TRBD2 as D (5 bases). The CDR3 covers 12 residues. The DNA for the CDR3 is TGTGCTACGTTGAGCGGCTACAATGAGCAGTTCTTC. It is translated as CATLSGYNEQFF.

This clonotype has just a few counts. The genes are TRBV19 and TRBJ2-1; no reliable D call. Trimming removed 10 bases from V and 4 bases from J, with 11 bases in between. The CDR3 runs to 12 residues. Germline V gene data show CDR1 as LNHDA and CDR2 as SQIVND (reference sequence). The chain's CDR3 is CATVGKYNEQFF. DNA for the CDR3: TGTGCCACCGTCGGAAAATACAATGAGCAGTTCTTC.

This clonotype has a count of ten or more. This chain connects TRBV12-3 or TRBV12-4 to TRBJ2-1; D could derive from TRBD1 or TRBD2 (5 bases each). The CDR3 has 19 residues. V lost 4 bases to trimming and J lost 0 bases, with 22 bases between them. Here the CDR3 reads CASSYSPFTTGPSYNEQFF. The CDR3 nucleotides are TGTGCCAGCAGTTACAGCCCCTTTACTACGGGACCCTCCTACAATGAGCAGTTCTTC.

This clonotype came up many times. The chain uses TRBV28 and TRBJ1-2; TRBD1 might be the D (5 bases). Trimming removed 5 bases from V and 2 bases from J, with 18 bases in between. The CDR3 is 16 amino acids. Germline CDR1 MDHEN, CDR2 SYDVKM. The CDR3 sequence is CASSLQPGLTNYGYTF. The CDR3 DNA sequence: TGTGCCAGCAGTCTCCAACCGGGACTGACGAACTATGGCTACACCTTC.

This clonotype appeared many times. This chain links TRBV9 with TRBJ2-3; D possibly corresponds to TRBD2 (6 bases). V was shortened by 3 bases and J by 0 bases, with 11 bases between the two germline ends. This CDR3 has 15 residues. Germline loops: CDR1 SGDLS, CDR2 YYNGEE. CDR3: CASSGSGTSTDTQYF. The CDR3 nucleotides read TGTGCCAGCAGCGGTAGCGGTACTAGCACAGATACGCAGTATTTT.